These 32 T cell receptor beta chains share one sample of origin, sequenced in a study of blood T cells in healthy people across ages. The second PCR ran roughly 7 to 11 cycles with a sample-barcoded 5' primer and J-beta primers. Using its own MiXCR run on the 5' RACE reads, TCRdb lists one record per CDR3 protein. There are around 500,000 distinct CDR3 sequences in the sample; about 27% occur only once, and approximately 3.5% lies in the top ten. These same data were also listed under a study on T cells of mothers and their children.

Source material: blood. These receptors were collected from a boy aged 2-15 years in good health.

This clonotype was observed at least ten times. The chain recombines TRBV20-1 with TRBJ2-7; D remains unclear. V was cut by 6 bases and J by 3 bases, with 18 bases left in between. CDR1 DFQATT and CDR2 SNEGSKA come from the germline V gene (reference sequence). The CDR3 totals 14 residues. The DNA of the CDR3 is TGCAGTGCCTTGGGCGTGAGCACCAGCTACGAGCAGTACTTC. This sequence encodes CSALGVSTSYEQYF.

This clonotype has ten or more counts. The chain combines TRBV25-1 with TRBJ2-5; the match to TRBD1 covers 11 bases. The V gene's germline CDR1 is MGHDK and CDR2 SYGVNS. The length of the CDR3 is 15 residues. J was trimmed by 4 bases and V by 5 bases; bases with no gene match: 6. Here the CDR3 DNA reads TGTGCCAGCAGTTCACCGGGACAGGGGGGAGAGACCCAGTACTTC. Amino acids: CASSSPGQGGETQYF.

The chain is built from TRBV30 and TRBJ2-3; TRBD2 matches at 13 bases. V gave up 6 bases and J gave up 5 bases; unmatched junction bases: 8. Germline V gives CDR1 GTSNPN, CDR2 SVGIG (reference sequence). The length of the CDR3 is 15 residues. The CDR3 protein is CACPGTSGVKDTQYF. CDR3 bases: TGTGCCTGCCCAGGGACTAGCGGGGTGAAAGATACGCAGTATTTT.

This clonotype was detected a few times. V usage is TRBV7-2 and J usage is TRBJ1-2; 8 bases map to TRBD1. Germline V lookup: CDR1 SGHTA, CDR2 FQGNSA. The CDR3 spans 18 residues. Trimming cost V 1 base and J 1 base; bases outside gene matches: 11. This CDR3 reads CASSLVLPIGQGNYGYTF. CDR3 DNA sequence: TGTGCCAGCAGCTTAGTCCTCCCGATCGGACAGGGTAACTATGGCTACACCTTC.

This clonotype has more than one count but fewer than ten. The gene calls are TRBV7-9 and TRBJ2-5, with a tentative D call TRBD2 (6 bases). V lost 3 bases and J lost 5, with 19 bases in between. The CDR3 sequence is 16 residues long. Germline CDR1 and CDR2: SEHNR and FQNEAQ (reference sequence). CDR3 residues: CASSFVGAGSGETQYF. The CDR3 DNA sequence: TGTGCCAGCAGCTTCGTCGGTGCGGGGAGTGGGGAGACCCAGTACTTC. Combining the CDR3 with reference TRBV7-9 and TRBJ2-5 gives the whole variable domain DTGVSQNPRHKITKRGQNVTFRCDPISEHNRLYWYRQTLGQGPEFLTYFQNEAQLEKSRLLSDRFSAERPKGSFSTLEIQRTEQGDSAMYLCASSFVGAGSGETQYFGPGTRLLVL.

This clonotype appeared a few times. This sequence joins TRBV5-1 and TRBJ1-1; D is undetermined. V lost 0 bases to trimming and J lost 4 bases, with 7 bases between them. This CDR3 is 13 amino acids long. CDR1 SGHRS and CDR2 YFSETQ come from the germline V gene. This CDR3 is CASSLAAGTEAFF. CDR3 nucleotide sequence: TGCGCCAGCAGCTTGGCTGCGGGCACTGAAGCTTTCTTT.

The chain recombines TRBV27 with TRBJ2-7; 8 bases are a match to TRBD2. J was trimmed by 3 bases and V by 0 bases; bases with no gene match: 4. The CDR3 loop spans 15 amino acids. The germline V gene encodes CDR1 MNHEY and CDR2 SMNVEV (reference sequence). CDR3 nucleotide sequence: TGTGCCAGCAGTTTATCGATTGGGACTAGCTACGAGCAGTACTTC. It codes for CASSLSIGTSYEQYF.

This clonotype was picked up one time. This chain uses TRBV6-5 with TRBJ1-1; D is ambiguous. The germline gives CDR1 MNHEY, CDR2 SVGAGI. CDR3 size: 13 residues. Trimming removed 5 bases at V and 1 base at J, with 8 bases between. CDR3 loop: CASSQTTNTEAFF. CDR3 nucleotides: TGTGCCAGCAGTCAGACGACGAACACTGAAGCTTTCTTT.

This clonotype was counted a few times. This chain links TRBV5-5 with TRBJ1-2, with unresolved D. The CDR3 spans 16 residues. CDR1 is SGHKS, CDR2 YYEKEE, per germline (reference sequence). The V gene lost 3 bases and the J gene lost 0 bases, with 15 bases spanning the gap. CDR3 residues: CASSWVPGWSNYGYTF. The CDR3 DNA follows: TGTGCCAGCAGCTGGGTCCCGGGGTGGTCTAACTATGGCTACACCTTC. Full variable domain (remainder filled in from reference TRBV5-5 and TRBJ1-2): DAGVTQSPTHLIKTRGQQVTLRCSPISGHKSVSWYQQVLGQGPQFIFQYYEKEERGRGNFPDRFSARQFPNYSSELNVNALLLGDSALYLCASSWVPGWSNYGYTFGSGTRLTVV.

V gene TRBV6-5 combines with J gene TRBJ1-2; TRBD1 might be the D (5 bases). Germline lookup yields CDR1 MNHEY and CDR2 SVGAGI. Trimming stripped 4 bases from V and 3 bases from J, with 15 bases between. CDR3 size: 15 residues. The CDR3 loop is CASSSLGEGYYGYTF. The CDR3 bases are TGTGCCAGCAGTTCGTTGGGGGAAGGGTACTATGGCTACACCTTC.

This clonotype was seen more than once but under ten times. The gene calls are TRBV6-1 and TRBJ2-7, with 9 bases matching TRBD2. Germline loops: CDR1 MNHNS, CDR2 SASEGT. This CDR3 comprises 17 residues. Trimming at V came to 6 bases and at J to 2 bases, leaving 14 bases not matched to a gene. CDR3 sequence reads: CASRAVPLAGNPYEQYF. As DNA, the CDR3 is TGTGCCAGCAGGGCCGTCCCCCTAGCGGGGAATCCCTACGAGCAGTACTTC.

This clonotype was seen a few times. CDR3 DNA: TGTGCCATCAGTCCCTCGACCGGGGAGCTGTTTTTT. It codes for CAISPSTGELFF. V gene TRBV10-3 combines with J gene TRBJ2-2, with D hard to call. V dropped 5 bases and J dropped 5 bases, with 6 bases sitting between them. Looked up from germline, CDR1 is ENHRY and CDR2 is SYGVKD. The CDR3 extends over 12 amino acids.

This clonotype was detected a few times. The junction and the germline gene differ at one end; a read error may be behind it. The J gene is TRBJ2-7, the V gene TRBV29-1; D may be TRBD1 (6 bases). The CDR3 extends over 12 amino acids. CDR1 and CDR2 (germline): SQVTM, ANQGSEA. DNA for the CDR3: TGCAGTGTTGGGGGCAGTAACTACGAGCAGTACTTC. The encoded protein is CSVGGSNYEQYF.

The chain combines TRBV12-5 with TRBJ2-5; 8 positions agree with TRBD1. The germline gives CDR1 LGHNT, CDR2 FRNRAP. The CDR3 extends over 17 amino acids. Trimming cost V 0 bases and J 1 base; bases outside gene matches: 7. The CDR3 spells CASGLVLGDRLQETQYF. CDR3 sequence (DNA): TGTGCTAGTGGTTTGGTACTGGGGGACAGGCTCCAAGAGACCCAGTACTTC.

This chain uses TRBV20-1 with TRBJ2-3, with D possibly being TRBD2 (5 bases). The ends were cut back, 1 base at V and 6 bases at J, with 14 bases in the middle. The germline V gene has CDR1 DFQATT and CDR2 SNEGSKA (reference sequence). The CDR3 runs to 14 residues. CDR3 nucleotides: TGCAGTGCTAGAGCGACCGGGGTGTCGGATACGCAGTATTTT. Translating it yields CSARATGVSDTQYF.

This clonotype was observed a few times. The rearrangement links TRBV5-4 to TRBJ2-5; 7 nucleotides match TRBD2. The CDR3 is 14 amino acids. Germline CDR1 and CDR2: SGHNT and YYREEE (reference sequence). Trimming at V came to 3 bases and at J to 0 bases, leaving 2 bases not matched to a gene. The CDR3 DNA follows: TGTGCCAGCAGCTGGGGGGGAGACCAAGAGACCCAGTACTTC. The encoded protein is CASSWGGDQETQYF.

The gene calls are TRBV5-5 and TRBJ2-7; D is possibly TRBD1 (5 bases). Trimming stripped 0 bases from V and 6 bases from J, with 10 bases between. The CDR3 loop spans 13 amino acids. Per germline, CDR1 SGHKS and CDR2 YYEKEE (reference sequence). DNA for the CDR3: TGTGCCAGCAGCTTGGCTCCTCAGGGCGAGCAGTACTTC. This gives the protein CASSLAPQGEQYF.

This clonotype was found a few times. V and J are TRBV4-3 and TRBJ1-1, with a tentative D call TRBD1 (5 bases). This CDR3 is built from 11 residues. V was shortened by 3 bases and J by 9 bases, with 8 bases between the two germline ends. Germline V gene sequence: CDR1 LGHNA, CDR2 YSLEER. CDR3 protein: CASSQGGKAFF. CDR3 DNA: TGCGCCAGCAGCCAGGGGGGGAAAGCTTTCTTT.

CDR3 amino acids: CASSLARLAGIETQYF. The CDR3 DNA follows: TGTGCCAGCAGCTTAGCCCGACTAGCGGGGATAGAGACCCAGTACTTC. V and J are TRBV11-2 and TRBJ2-5, with 11 bases aligning to TRBD2. CDR3 length: 16 amino acids. Germline assignment: CDR1 SGHAT and CDR2 FQNNGV. J was trimmed by 4 bases and V by 1 base; bases with no gene match: 5.

The J gene is TRBJ2-3, the V gene TRBV10-3, with D perhaps given as TRBD1 or TRBD2 (6 bases each). V was clipped by 0 bases and J by 7 bases, with 11 bases between them. Germline V CDR1 and CDR2: ENHRY, SYGVKD. The CDR3 sequence is 14 residues long. The DNA for the CDR3 is TGTGCCATCAGTGAGTCGAGGGGGGCAAATACGCAGTATTTT. Translating it yields CAISESRGANTQYF.

There are a few counts of this clonotype. The chain joins TRBV21-1 to TRBJ2-6; the table's D call, TRBD1, was not checked against the DNA. TRBV21-1 is recorded as a pseudogene. The CDR3 is made up of 17 amino acids. The CDR3 here is CASSKEDRGYGANVLTF. The CDR3 nucleotides read TGTGCCAGCAGCAAAGAGGACAGGGGGTATGGGGCCAACGTCCTGACTTTC.

The sample holds a few counts of this clonotype. V is TRBV4-1 and J is TRBJ2-4; 7 nucleotides agree with TRBD2. The CDR3 is 18 amino acids. The ends lost 1 base at V and 0 bases at J; junction bases unmatched: 9. Per the germline V gene, CDR1 is MGHRA and CDR2 is YSYEKL. CDR3 in amino acids: CASSQGTASGRAKNIQYF. The CDR3 DNA is TGCGCCAGCAGCCAAGGGACGGCTAGCGGAAGAGCCAAAAACATTCAGTACTTC.

The V gene is TRBV29-1, the J gene TRBJ2-5; D perhaps matches TRBD2 (6 bases). The J call may not be correct, given that the DNA end is closer to TRBJ2-7. Germline CDR1 is SQVTM and CDR2 is ANQGSEA. The length of the CDR3 is 14 residues. The CDR3 nucleotides are TGCAGCGTATCGACCGGGACTGGTACTAACGAGCAGTACTTC. It yields the protein CSVSTGTGTNEQYF.

This sequence joins TRBV7-2 and TRBJ1-1; 9 positions match TRBD1. The V gene end was trimmed by 5 bases and the J gene end by 11 bases; junction bases not matched to a gene: 9. This CDR3 is built from 13 residues. CDR1 and CDR2 from the germline V gene are SGHTA and FQGNSA. CDR3 sequence reads: CASSQNRGHKAFF. CDR3 coding DNA: TGTGCCAGCAGCCAGAACAGGGGGCACAAGGCTTTCTTT.

This chain joins TRBV11-2 and TRBJ2-1, with a tentative D call TRBD2 (7 bases). Trimming removed 7 bases at V and 2 bases at J, with 18 bases between. The germline gives CDR1 SGHAT, CDR2 FQNNGV. The CDR3 is made up of 16 amino acids. CDR3: CASTQGGGDPYNEQFF. CDR3 bases: TGTGCCAGCACCCAAGGAGGGGGGGATCCCTACAATGAGCAGTTCTTC.

The chain has TRBV21-1 and TRBJ2-7; no DNA check was done on the table's D call, TRBD1. TRBV21-1 constitutes a pseudogene. The CDR3 is made up of 15 amino acids. CDR3 loop: CASSKAGTESYEQYF. In DNA, the CDR3 is TGTGCCAGCAGCAAAGCTGGGACGGAGTCCTACGAGCAGTACTTC.

This chain links TRBV3-1 with TRBJ2-5; D unclear. CDR1 and CDR2 from the germline V gene are LGHDT and YNNKEL (reference sequence). The V gene lost 1 base and the J gene lost 5 bases, with 8 bases spanning the gap. This CDR3 is built from 13 residues. CDR3 nucleotides: TGTGCCAGCAGCCAAGGGGCTTTTGAGACCCAGTACTTC. Protein sequence: CASSQGAFETQYF.

V usage is TRBV7-2 and J usage is TRBJ2-2; D gene ambiguous. The CDR3 length is 14 residues. Trimming removed 0 bases at V and 7 bases at J, with 9 bases between. Per germline, CDR1 SGHTA and CDR2 FQGNSA. The CDR3 sequence is CASSLAFSGGELFF. The CDR3 nucleotides read TGTGCCAGCAGCTTAGCGTTCTCCGGCGGGGAGCTGTTTTTT.

Note on this clonotype: At one end, the junction sequence differs from germline, possibly due to a read error. V and J are TRBV12-3 or TRBV12-4 and TRBJ2-5, with 7 bases lining up with TRBD2. The CDR3 runs to 15 residues. CDR3 protein: CASSLGSSGQETRYF. The CDR3 coding sequence is TGTGCCAGCAGTTTGGGGTCTAGCGGCCAAGAGACCCGGTACTTC.

This clonotype appeared a few times. This chain links TRBV2 with TRBJ2-4; D gene uncertain. The CDR3 extends over 15 amino acids. The germline V gene has CDR1 SNHLY and CDR2 FYNNEI. The V and J ends lost 7 bases and 0 bases respectively, with 13 bases between them. This CDR3 is CASISTALAKNIQYF. In DNA, the CDR3 is TGTGCCAGCATTTCGACGGCACTAGCCAAAAACATTCAGTACTTC.

The rearrangement uses TRBV30 and TRBJ2-5, with D possibly matching TRBD2 (6 bases). The V gene lost 6 bases and the J gene lost 1 base, with 12 bases spanning the gap. The CDR3 sequence is 13 residues long. Germline CDR1 and CDR2: GTSNPN and SVGIG (reference sequence). Here the CDR3 reads CACSREIQETQYF. Here the CDR3 DNA reads TGTGCCTGTTCCCGGGAGATCCAAGAGACCCAGTACTTC.

A few counts support this clonotype. This chain connects TRBV6-6 to TRBJ2-3, with 9 bases aligning to TRBD2. This CDR3 has 14 residues. Germline V gene sequence: CDR1 MNHNY, CDR2 SVGAGI (reference sequence). Trimming removed 6 bases from V and 6 bases from J; junction bases left unmatched: 7. The CDR3, as DNA: TGTGCCAGCAGCCTAGCGGGGCCGGGGGATACGCAGTATTTT. Translated, it gives CASSLAGPGDTQYF.